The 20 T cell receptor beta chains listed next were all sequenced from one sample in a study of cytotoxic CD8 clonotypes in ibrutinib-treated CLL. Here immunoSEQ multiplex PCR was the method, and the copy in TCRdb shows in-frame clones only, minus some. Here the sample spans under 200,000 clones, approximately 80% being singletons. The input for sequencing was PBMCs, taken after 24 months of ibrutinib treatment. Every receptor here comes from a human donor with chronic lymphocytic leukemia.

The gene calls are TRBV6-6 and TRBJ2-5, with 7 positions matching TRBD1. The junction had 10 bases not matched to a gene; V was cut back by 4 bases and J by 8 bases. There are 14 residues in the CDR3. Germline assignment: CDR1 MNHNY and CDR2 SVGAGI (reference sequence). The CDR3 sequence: CASSFNLGQFTQYF. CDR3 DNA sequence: TGTGCCAGCAGTTTTAATCTGGGACAGTTTACCCAGTACTTC.

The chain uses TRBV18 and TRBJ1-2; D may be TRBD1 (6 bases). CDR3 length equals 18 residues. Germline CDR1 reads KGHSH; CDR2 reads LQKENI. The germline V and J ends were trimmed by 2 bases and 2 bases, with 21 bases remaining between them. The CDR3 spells CASSPDIGGGQKNYGYTF. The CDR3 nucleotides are TGTGCCAGCTCACCAGATATAGGCGGGGGGCAGAAGAACTATGGCTACACCTTC.

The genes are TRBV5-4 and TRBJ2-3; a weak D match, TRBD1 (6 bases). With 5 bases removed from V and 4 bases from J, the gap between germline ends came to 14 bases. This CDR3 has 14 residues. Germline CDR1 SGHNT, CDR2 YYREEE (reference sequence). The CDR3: CASSAQGMADTQYF. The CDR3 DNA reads TGTGCCAGCAGTGCCCAGGGGATGGCAGATACGCAGTATTTT.

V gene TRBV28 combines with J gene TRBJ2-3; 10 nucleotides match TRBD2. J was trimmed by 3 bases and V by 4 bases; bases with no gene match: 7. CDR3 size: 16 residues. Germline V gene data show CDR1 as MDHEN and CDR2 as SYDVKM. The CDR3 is CASSSPGLAMTDTQYF. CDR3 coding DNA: TGTGCCAGCAGTTCCCCGGGACTAGCGATGACAGATACGCAGTATTTT.

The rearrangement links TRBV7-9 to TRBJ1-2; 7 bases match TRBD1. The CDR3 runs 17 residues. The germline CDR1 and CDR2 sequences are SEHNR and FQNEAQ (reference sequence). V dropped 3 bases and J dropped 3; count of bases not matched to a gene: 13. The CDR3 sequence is CASSLIPGQLKDYGYTF. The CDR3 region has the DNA TGTGCCAGCAGCTTGATACCGGGACAGCTGAAGGACTATGGCTACACCTTC. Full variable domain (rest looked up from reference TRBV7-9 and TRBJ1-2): DTGVSQNPRHKITKRGQNVTFRCDPISEHNRLYWYRQTLGQGPEFLTYFQNEAQLEKSRLLSDRFSAERPKGSFSTLEIQRTEQGDSAMYLCASSLIPGQLKDYGYTFGSGTRLTVV.

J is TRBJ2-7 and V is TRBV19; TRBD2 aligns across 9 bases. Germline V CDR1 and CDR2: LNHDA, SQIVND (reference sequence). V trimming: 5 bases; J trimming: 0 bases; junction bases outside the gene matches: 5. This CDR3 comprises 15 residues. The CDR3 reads CASSDSGSPSYEQYF. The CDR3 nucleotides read TGTGCCAGTAGTGATAGCGGGAGCCCCTCCTACGAGCAGTACTTC. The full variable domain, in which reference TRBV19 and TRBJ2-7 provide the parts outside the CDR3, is DGGITQSPKYLFRKEGQNVTLSCEQNLNHDAMYWYRQDPGQGLRLIYYSQIVNDFQKGDIAEGYSVSREKKESFPLTVTSAQKNPTAFYLCASSDSGSPSYEQYFGPGTRLTVT.

CDR3 sequence: CASTKGRASGNTDTQYF. CDR3 DNA sequence: TGTGCCAGCACCAAAGGGAGGGCTAGCGGGAACACAGATACGCAGTATTTT. The gene calls are TRBV9 and TRBJ2-3; 9 bases fit TRBD2. The CDR3 extends over 17 amino acids. V lost 6 bases, J lost 2 bases, and 13 bases stayed unmatched. Germline V gene data show CDR1 as SGDLS and CDR2 as YYNGEE. Full variable domain (missing parts from reference TRBV9 and TRBJ2-3): DSGVTQTPKHLITATGQRVTLRCSPRSGDLSVYWYQQSLDQGLQFLIQYYNGEERAKGNILERFSAQQFPDLHSELNLSSLELGDSALYFCASTKGRASGNTDTQYFGPGTRLTVL.

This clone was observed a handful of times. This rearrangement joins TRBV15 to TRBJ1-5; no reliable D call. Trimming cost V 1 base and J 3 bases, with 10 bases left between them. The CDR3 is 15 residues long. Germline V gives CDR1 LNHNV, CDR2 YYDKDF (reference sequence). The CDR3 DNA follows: TGTGCCACCAGCAGAGTGCGTGAAGCCAATCAGCCCCAGCATTTT. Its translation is CATSRVREANQPQHF.

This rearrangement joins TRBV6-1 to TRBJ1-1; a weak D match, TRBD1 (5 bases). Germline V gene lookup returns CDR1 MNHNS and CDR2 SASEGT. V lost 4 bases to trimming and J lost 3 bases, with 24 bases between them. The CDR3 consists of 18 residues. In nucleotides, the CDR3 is TGTGCCAGCAGTGTAGTAGGGGAGTGGGGGACGCGTGACACTGAAGCTTTCTTT. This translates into CASSVVGEWGTRDTEAFF.

CDR3 in amino acids: CATREGSGNTIYF. The DNA of the CDR3 is TGTGCCACCCGCGAGGGCTCTGGAAACACCATATATTTT. This chain connects TRBV7-9 to TRBJ1-3; D is ambiguous. CDR1 is SEHNR and CDR2 is FQNEAQ in the germline V gene (reference sequence). The CDR3 spans 13 residues. V lost 10 bases and J lost 0, with 10 bases in between.

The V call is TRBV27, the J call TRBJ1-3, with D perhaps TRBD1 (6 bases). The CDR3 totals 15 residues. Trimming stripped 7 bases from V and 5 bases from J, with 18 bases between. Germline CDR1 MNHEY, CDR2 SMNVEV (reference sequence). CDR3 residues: CASTSLGGRRNTIYF. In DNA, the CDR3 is TGTGCCAGCACCTCACTCGGGGGCCGCAGAAACACCATATATTTT.

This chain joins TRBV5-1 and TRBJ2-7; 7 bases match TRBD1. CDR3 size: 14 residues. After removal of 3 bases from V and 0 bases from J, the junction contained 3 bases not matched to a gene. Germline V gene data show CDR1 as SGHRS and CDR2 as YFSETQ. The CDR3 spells CASSWGQSSYEQYF. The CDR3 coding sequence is TGCGCCAGCAGCTGGGGACAGAGCTCCTACGAGCAGTACTTC.

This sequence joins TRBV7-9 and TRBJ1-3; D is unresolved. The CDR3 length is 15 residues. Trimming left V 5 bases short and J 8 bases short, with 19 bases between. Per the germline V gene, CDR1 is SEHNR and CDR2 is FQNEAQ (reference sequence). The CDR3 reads CASSVVMGKRDTIYF. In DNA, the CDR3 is TGTGCCAGCAGCGTCGTGATGGGTAAAAGGGACACCATATATTTT.

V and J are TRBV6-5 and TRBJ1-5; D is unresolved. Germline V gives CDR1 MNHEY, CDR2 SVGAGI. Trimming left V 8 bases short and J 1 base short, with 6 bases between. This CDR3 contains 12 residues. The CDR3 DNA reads TGTGCCAGCGGTCGCAGCAATCAGCCCCAGCATTTT. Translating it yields CASGRSNQPQHF.

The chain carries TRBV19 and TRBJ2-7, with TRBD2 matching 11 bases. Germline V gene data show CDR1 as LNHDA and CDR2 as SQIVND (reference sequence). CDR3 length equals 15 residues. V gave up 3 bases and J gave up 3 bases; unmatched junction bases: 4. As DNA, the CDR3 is TGTGCCAGTAGTATGACTAGCGGGGCTCACTACGAGCAGTACTTC. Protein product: CASSMTSGAHYEQYF.

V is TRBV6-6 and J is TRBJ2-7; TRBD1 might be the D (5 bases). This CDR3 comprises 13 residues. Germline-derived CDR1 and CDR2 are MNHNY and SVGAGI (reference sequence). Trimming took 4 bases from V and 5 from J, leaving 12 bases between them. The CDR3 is CASSLTRAHEQYF. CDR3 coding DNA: TGTGCCAGCAGTTTAACCAGGGCTCACGAGCAGTACTTC.

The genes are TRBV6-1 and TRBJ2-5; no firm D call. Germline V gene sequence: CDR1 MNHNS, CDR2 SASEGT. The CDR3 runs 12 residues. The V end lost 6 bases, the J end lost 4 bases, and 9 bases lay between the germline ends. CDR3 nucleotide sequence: TGTGCCAGCAGCAAAATAGGAGAGACCCAGTACTTC. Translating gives CASSKIGETQYF.

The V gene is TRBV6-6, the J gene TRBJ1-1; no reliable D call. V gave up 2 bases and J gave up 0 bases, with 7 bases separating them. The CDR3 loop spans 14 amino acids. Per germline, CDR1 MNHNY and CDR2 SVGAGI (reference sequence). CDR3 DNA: TGTGCCAGCAGTTACGCCGCGGTGAACACTGAAGCTTTCTTT. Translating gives CASSYAAVNTEAFF.

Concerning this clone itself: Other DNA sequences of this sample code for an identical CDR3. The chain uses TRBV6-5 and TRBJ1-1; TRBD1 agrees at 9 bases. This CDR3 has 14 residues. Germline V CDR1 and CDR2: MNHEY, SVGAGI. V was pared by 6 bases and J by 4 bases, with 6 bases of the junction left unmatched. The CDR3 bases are TGTGCCAGCAGACCCGGACAGGGGCGCACTGAAGCTTTCTTT. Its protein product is CASRPGQGRTEAFF.

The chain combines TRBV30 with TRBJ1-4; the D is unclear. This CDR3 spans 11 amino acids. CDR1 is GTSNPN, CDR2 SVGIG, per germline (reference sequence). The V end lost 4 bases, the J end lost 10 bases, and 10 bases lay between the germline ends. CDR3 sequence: CAWKRVGKLFF. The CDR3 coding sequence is TGTGCCTGGAAGAGGGTCGGAAAACTGTTTTTT.